This TCR beta chain was recovered during a study of T cell clonotyping in hematopoietic cell transplantation. Study background: Recipient samples before transplant were obtained post-cytoreduction.

Notes on this clone: Its matching antigen is unknown.

The time point was: recipient sample about 28 days before transplant, after cytoreduction. General study points: Recipient TCR diversity dropped after transplant; expanded clonotypes rose from day 30 to 180. Graft donor and pretransplant recipient Inverse Simpson Index values predicted broader posttransplant TCR diversity.

V gave up 7 bases and J gave up 0 bases, with 16 bases separating them. The length of the CDR3 is 15 residues. CDR1 is SGHRS, CDR2 YFSETQ, per germline. The assay was immunoSEQ multiplex PCR, and TCRdb's table has in-frame clones only and misses some. The sample has about 6,500 clones; about 97% are singletons. The clonotype comes from an older man with acute myeloid leukemia. Some clones in this sample may be carry-over from other donors' samples. This material consisted of peripheral blood mononuclear cells, taken before stem cell transplant. The chain joins TRBV5-1 to TRBJ1-1; possible D gene TRBD1, 5 bases. The CDR3 nucleotides read TGCGCCAGCTCGGGACGGGGGAGCATGAACACTGAAGCTTTCTTT. Translating it yields CASSGRGSMNTEAFF. Using reference TRBV5-1 and TRBJ1-1 for the parts outside the CDR3, the full variable domain is KAGVTQTPRYLIKTRGQQVTLSCSPISGHRSVSWYQQTPGQGLQFLFEYFSETQRNKGNFPGRFSGRQFSNSRSEMNVSTLELGDSALYLCASSGRGSMNTEAFFGQGTRLTVV.